This T cell receptor beta chain appears in the sequencing data of a study of tumor and adjacent non-tumor tissue in lung cancer. Study background: The cohort had 12 adenocarcinoma, a couple of squamous cell and 1 small cell patients.

TCRbeta libraries were built with three rounds of nested PCR, modified from ARM-PCR. TCRdb itself ran the multiplex PCR reads through MiXCR, one entry per CDR3 protein. This table has over 60,000 distinct CDR3 sequences, 80% appearing once. No cell sorting was done before RNA was extracted from the tissue. Germline CDR1 is SGHDN and CDR2 is FVKESK. Trimming removed 0 bases from V and 10 bases from J, with 25 bases in between. The CDR3 spans 17 residues. The TCR was taken from a woman between 45 and 65 years old with non-small cell lung cancer. The sample comprised lung tumor tissue. The chain is built from TRBV14 and TRBJ2-7; the D gene is possibly TRBD1 (5 bases). CDR3 amino acids: CASSQDHRTENVYYQYF. For the CDR3, the DNA is TGTGCCAGCAGCCAAGATCACAGGACCGAAAATGTTTACTATCAGTACTTC.